The rows below give T cell receptor beta chains drawn from one sample of a study of CD8 T cells in Susac syndrome. TCRdb reanalysed the immunoSEQ multiplex PCR reads using MiXCR and keeps one entry per CDR3 protein. The sample has fewer than 200,000 distinct CDR3 sequences; roughly nine tenths are singletons. The material sequenced was CD4+ T cells from PBMCs. These receptors were obtained from a human donor with Susac syndrome. Both conserved end residues are part of each CDR3. D genes are given only for firm matches. Only some rows state a clone size, as once, few, many or a class for expanded clones.

J gene | clone size | V gene | D gene | CDR3 protein | CDR3 DNA
TRBJ2-5 | . | TRBV5-6 | . | CASSFDEKETQYF | TGTGCCAGCAGCTTTGACGAAAAAGAGACCCAGTACTTC
TRBJ1-6 | . | TRBV20-1 | . | CSAVSGVTYNSPLHF | TGCAGTGCTGTGAGTGGGGTCACCTATAATTCACCCCTCCACTTT
TRBJ1-2 | . | TRBV2 | . | CASSEVVQGRTF | TGTGCCAGCAGTGAAGTGGTGCAGGGGAGGACCTTC
TRBJ1-1 | . | TRBV11-2 | . | CASSFEGTEAFF | TGTGCCAGCAGCTTCGAGGGCACTGAAGCTTTCTTT
TRBJ1-3 | few | TRBV28 | . | CASSFSSGNTIYF | TGTGCCAGCAGTTTTAGTTCTGGAAACACCATATATTTT
TRBJ2-5 | . | TRBV5-6 | TRBD2 | CASSPMSGGRRTQYF | TGTGCCAGCAGCCCAATGAGCGGGGGGCGGAGAACCCAGTACTTC
TRBJ2-7 | . | TRBV27 | TRBD2 | CASSSWTSGSSEQYF | TGTGCCAGCAGTTCCTGGACTAGCGGGAGCTCCGAGCAGTACTTC
TRBJ2-7 | . | TRBV28 | . | CASSFRGTSYEQYF | TGTGCCAGCAGTTTTCGGGGCACCTCCTACGAGCAGTACTTC
TRBJ2-2 | . | TRBV20-1 | TRBD1 | CSAREVRTGNTGELFF | TGCAGTGCTAGAGAAGTACGGACAGGGAACACCGGGGAGCTGTTTTTT
TRBJ2-7 | . | TRBV20-1 | TRBD2 | CSATSGTSGAYEQYF | TGCAGTGCTACTTCCGGGACTAGCGGGGCCTACGAGCAGTACTTC
TRBJ1-4 | . | TRBV7-9 | . | CASSLSVQGEKLFF | TGTGCCAGCAGCTTATCGGTCCAGGGTGAAAAACTGTTTTTT
TRBJ1-1 | . | TRBV19 | TRBD1 | CASTSPRTGNTEAFF | TGTGCCAGTACCTCCCCTCGGACAGGGAACACTGAAGCTTTCTTT
TRBJ2-4 | . | TRBV25-1 | . | CASSPPATRAKNIQYF | TGTGCCAGCAGTCCCCCCGCAACTAGGGCCAAAAACATTCAGTACTTC
TRBJ1-1 | . | TRBV3-1 | . | CASSSSAGRDFF | TGTGCCAGCAGCTCTAGCGCGGGGAGGGATTTCTTT
TRBJ2-6 | . | TRBV4-2 | . | CASSGTPSGANVLTF | TGTGCCAGCAGTGGTACCCCTTCTGGGGCCAACGTCCTGACTTTC
TRBJ1-2 | . | TRBV4-1 | . | CASSQDRTGLSGYTF | TGCGCCAGCAGCCAAGATCGCACAGGGTTAAGTGGCTACACCTTC
TRBJ1-1 | . | TRBV6-5 | TRBD1 | CASSYSMGWDREGTEAFF | TGTGCCAGCAGTTACTCGATGGGCTGGGACAGGGAGGGAACTGAAGCTTTCTTT
TRBJ2-1 | . | TRBV7-9 | . | CASSFTPGNEQFF | TGTGCCAGCAGCTTCACGCCCGGCAATGAGCAGTTCTTC
TRBJ2-5 | . | TRBV9 | . | CASSVDSSRETQYF | TGTGCCAGCAGCGTAGATAGTAGCCGAGAGACCCAGTACTTC
TRBJ2-1 | . | TRBV9 | TRBD2 | CASSPQVIWGGSYNEQFF | TGTGCCAGCAGCCCACAAGTAATCTGGGGGGGCTCCTACAATGAGCAGTTCTTC
TRBJ1-5 | . | TRBV20-1 | . | CSAIYRANNQPQHF | TGCAGTGCTATTTACAGGGCCAATAATCAGCCCCAGCATTTT
TRBJ1-1 | few | TRBV20-1 | . | CSARDMRDSSNTEAFF | TGCAGTGCTAGAGATATGAGGGACTCTTCCAACACTGAAGCTTTCTTT
TRBJ2-7 | . | TRBV9 | TRBD2 | CASSVGLAGTSYEQYF | TGTGCCAGCAGCGTAGGGCTAGCGGGGACCTCCTACGAGCAGTACTTC
TRBJ2-7 | . | TRBV3-1 | TRBD1 | CASSRGQGPGEQYF | TGTGCCAGCAGCCGCGGACAGGGTCCAGGTGAGCAGTACTTC
TRBJ1-1 | . | TRBV12-3/TRBV12-4 | TRBD1 | CASSFQDRGTEAFF | TGTGCCAGCAGTTTCCAGGACAGGGGCACTGAAGCTTTCTTT
TRBJ2-7 | . | TRBV28 | . | CASSLCFRYRAYEQYF | TGTGCCAGCAGTTTATGTTTTCGCTACAGGGCCTACGAGCAGTACTTC
TRBJ1-2 | . | TRBV6-5 | TRBD1 | CASSSGQAKTGIRRGNTF | TGTGCCAGCAGTTCGGGACAGGCGAAAACAGGGATTCGGCGCGGCAACACCTTC
TRBJ2-5 | . | TRBV18 | . | CASSPPQETQYF | TGTGCCAGCTCACCACCCCAAGAGACCCAGTACTTC
TRBJ2-1 | . | TRBV28 | . | CASSLPYGREHNEQFF | TGTGCCAGCAGTTTGCCCTATGGACGGGAACACAATGAGCAGTTCTTC
TRBJ1-4 | . | TRBV7-9 | TRBD1 | CASSFGTGNEKLFF | TGTGCCAGCAGCTTTGGGACAGGGAATGAAAAACTGTTTTTT
TRBJ2-6 | . | TRBV5-1 | TRBD2 | CASSPGLKVGANVLTF | TGCGCCAGCAGCCCGGGACTAAAGGTTGGGGCCAACGTCCTGACTTTC
TRBJ2-2 | . | TRBV19 | . | CASTLVPAANTGELFF | TGTGCCAGTACCCTAGTTCCCGCGGCGAACACCGGGGAGCTGTTTTTT
TRBJ2-7 | . | TRBV20-1 | . | CSASKFRGTLSYEQYF | TGCAGTGCTAGTAAGTTCCGGGGGACCCTCTCCTACGAGCAGTACTTC
TRBJ2-1 | . | TRBV20-1 | TRBD2 | CSARRTSGGASEQFF | TGCAGTGCTCGCCGGACTAGCGGGGGGGCAAGTGAGCAGTTCTTC
TRBJ2-2 | . | TRBV6-2/TRBV6-3 | TRBD1 | CASSSSGTGKLFF | TGTGCCAGCAGTTCTTCAGGGACAGGGAAGCTGTTTTTT
TRBJ1-2 | . | TRBV7-9 | . | CASSSGQWGNGYTF | TGTGCCAGCAGCTCTGGCCAGTGGGGAAATGGCTACACCTTC
TRBJ2-1 | . | TRBV5-4 | . | CASSFRTGYNEQFF | TGTGCCAGCAGCTTTAGGACTGGATACAATGAGCAGTTCTTC
TRBJ2-7 | . | TRBV30 | TRBD2 | CAWSVVRAGGEQYF | TGTGCCTGGAGTGTGGTTCGAGCGGGGGGCGAGCAGTACTTC
TRBJ2-7 | . | TRBV4-1 | . | CASSRLTGTAIGGSYEQYF | TGCGCCAGCAGCCGCCTGACCGGGACAGCAATCGGGGGCTCCTACGAGCAGTACTTC
TRBJ2-3 | few | TRBV5-1 | . | CASSWGGSTDTQYF | TGCGCCAGCAGCTGGGGCGGGAGCACAGATACGCAGTATTTT